A single sample gave rise to the 30 T cell receptor beta chains below, sequenced in a study of Graves' ophthalmopathy and Graves' hyperthyroidism. RNA transcripts yielded amplified TCR beta CDR3 regions. Second-round multiplex PCR came after first-round RT-PCR with HTBI primers. TCRdb independently ran MiXCR on the multiplex PCR reads; one entry per CDR3 protein. The table has some 1.1 million distinct CDR3 sequences, about 35% seen once; the top ten hold around 10%. The sequenced sample consisted of peripheral blood or thyroid tissue (not recorded which). These receptors came from an adult man with Graves' hyperthyroidism.

The chain uses TRBV29-1 and TRBJ2-5; no clear D. The CDR3 contains 12 residues. The germline V gene encodes CDR1 SQVTM and CDR2 ANQGSEA. V was trimmed by 7 bases and J by 2 bases, leaving 11 bases between them. The CDR3 nucleotides read TGCAGCGCCCGACGGGCTCAAGAGACCCAGTACTTC. This sequence encodes CSARRAQETQYF.

This clonotype has only a few counts. This chain links TRBV7-2 with TRBJ2-5; the match to TRBD2 covers 11 bases. The CDR3 consists of 15 residues. Germline assignment: CDR1 SGHTA and CDR2 FQGNSA. V trimming: 5 bases; J trimming: 5 bases; junction bases outside the gene matches: 7. CDR3 nucleotide sequence: TGTGCCAGCAGCCGGGGGACTAGCGGAGGGGAGACCCAGTACTTC. It codes for CASSRGTSGGETQYF.

The table lists this clonotype with many counts. The CDR3 DNA is TGTGCCAGCAGTTACGGGGGACACGACTACGAGCAGTACTTC. Protein: CASSYGGHDYEQYF. The chain uses TRBV12-3 or TRBV12-4 and TRBJ2-7; D possibly uses TRBD1 or TRBD2 (6 bases each). The germline V and J ends were trimmed by 4 bases and 3 bases, with 13 bases remaining between them. The CDR3 totals 14 residues.

This clonotype was detected many times. The chain employs TRBV7-6 and TRBJ2-5; D is possibly TRBD2 (6 bases). Germline-derived CDR1 and CDR2 are SGHVS and FNYEAQ. V was clipped by 1 base and J by 7 bases, with 16 bases between them. The CDR3 spans 15 residues. CDR3 nucleotides: TGTGCCAGCAGCTTAGGAAGCGGGCGAGGGGCGACCCAGTACTTC. It is translated as CASSLGSGRGATQYF. Complete variable domain (other parts from reference TRBV7-6 and TRBJ2-5): GAGVSQSPRYKVTKRGQDVALRCDPISGHVSLYWYRQALGQGPEFLTYFNYEAQQDKSGLPNDRFSAERPEGSISTLTIQRTEQRDSAMYRCASSLGSGRGATQYFGPGTRLLVL.

This clonotype was counted only a few times. V usage is TRBV7-2 and J usage is TRBJ2-5, with 11 positions matching TRBD1. The J call may be in error: the DNA end matches TRBJ2-4 better. Germline V gives CDR1 SGHTA, CDR2 FQGNSA. CDR3 length: 16 residues. CDR3 region: CASSLGGTGGKNIQYF. CDR3 in DNA: TGTGCCAGCAGCTTAGGAGGGACAGGGGGTAAAAACATTCAGTACTTC.

This clonotype has only a few counts. The chain carries TRBV4-3 and TRBJ2-7, with D possibly being TRBD2 (5 bases). Per the germline V gene, CDR1 is LGHNA and CDR2 is YSLEER. This CDR3 region has 13 residues. Trimming cost V 8 bases and J 3 bases, with 14 bases left between them. CDR3 protein: CASGGRRRYEQYF. CDR3 coding DNA: TGCGCCAGCGGCGGGCGTCGACGCTACGAGCAGTACTTC.

This clonotype turned up a few times. The V and J genes are TRBV7-9 and TRBJ2-5; no clear D. The DNA end lines up better with TRBJ2-1; the J call may be wrong. This CDR3 is 13 amino acids long. Germline CDR1 and CDR2: SEHNR and FQNEAQ (reference sequence). This chain's CDR3 is CASSLDSYNEQFF. The CDR3 coding sequence is TGTGCCAGCAGCTTAGACAGTTACAATGAGCAGTTCTTC.

The chain uses TRBV7-8 and TRBJ2-7, with D possibly being TRBD2 (6 bases). CDR3 length equals 15 residues. Trimming cost V 6 bases and J 0 bases, with 15 bases left between them. Per the germline V gene, CDR1 is SGHVS and CDR2 is FQNEAQ. CDR3 sequence (DNA): TGTGCCAGCAGTTGGGGAGGACTCGGCTCCTACGAGCAGTACTTC. It codes for CASSWGGLGSYEQYF.

Details on this clonotype: Germline is not matched at one junction end, which may reflect a read error. V usage is TRBV30 and J usage is TRBJ2-7; D remains ambiguous. CDR3 length equals 12 residues. Germline values: CDR1 GTSNPN, CDR2 SVGIG (reference sequence). The CDR3 here is CAWTKSSYEQYF. The CDR3, as DNA: TGCGCCTGGACCAAGAGCTCCTACGAGCAGTACTTC.

In its sample, this clonotype was seen a few times. The V gene is TRBV10-3, the J gene TRBJ1-2; 9 bases agree with TRBD1. The CDR3 spans 16 residues. Germline CDR1 reads ENHRY; CDR2 reads SYGVKD. With V trimmed by 3 bases and J by 3 bases, 8 bases remained unmatched. The DNA for the CDR3 is TGTGCCATCAGTGATGCTACAGGGGGCGGTTACTATGGCTACACCTTC. Translated, it gives CAISDATGGGYYGYTF.

In this sample, this clonotype turned up many times. The genes are TRBV20-1 and TRBJ1-4; possibly TRBD1 for D (6 bases). The CDR3 has 16 amino acids. Germline loops: CDR1 DFQATT, CDR2 SNEGSKA (reference sequence). V was trimmed by 3 bases and J by 8 bases, leaving 22 bases between them. CDR3 protein: CSASGGWGRGDEKLFF. The CDR3 DNA reads as TGCAGTGCTAGTGGGGGTTGGGGGCGAGGGGACGAAAAACTGTTTTTT.

This clonotype has a handful of counts. The chain carries TRBV18 and TRBJ2-7, with 8 nucleotides matching TRBD1. Germline V gene data show CDR1 as KGHSH and CDR2 as LQKENI. The CDR3 is 15 amino acids. Trimming at V came to 0 bases and at J to 2 bases, leaving 3 bases not matched to a gene. The CDR3 is CASSPPAGGTYEQYF. CDR3 coding DNA: TGTGCCAGCTCACCACCGGCAGGGGGCACCTACGAGCAGTACTTC.

The V call is TRBV15, the J call TRBJ2-7; D gene uncertain. Trimming shortened V by 5 bases and J by 5 bases, and 10 bases separated the two germline ends. The CDR3 sequence is 12 residues long. The germline gives CDR1 LNHNV, CDR2 YYDKDF (reference sequence). DNA for the CDR3: TGTGCCACCAGCGAGGCCCGGGACGAGCAGTACTTC. Its translation: CATSEARDEQYF.

Regarding this clonotype: A read error may produce the germline difference seen at one junction end. The V call is TRBV12-3 or TRBV12-4, the J call TRBJ1-5; a possible D gene is TRBD1 (6 bases). The CDR3 spans 13 residues. The CDR3 spells CASRGARIQPQNF. CDR3 bases: TGTGCCAGCAGGGGGGCGCGGATTCAGCCCCAGAATTTT.

Notes on this clonotype: A junction boundary mismatches the germline segment, possibly from a read error. This rearrangement joins TRBV20-1 to TRBJ2-2; D is uncertain. There are 15 residues in the CDR3. Germline CDR1 and CDR2: DFQATT and SNEGSKA (reference sequence). CDR3 in DNA: TGCAGTGCTAGAGAACCCGCCACGAACACCAGGGAGCTGTTTTTT. Amino acids: CSAREPATNTRELFF.

Ten or more counts support this clonotype. The chain has TRBV29-1 and TRBJ2-2; TRBD2 matches at 14 bases. Per the germline V gene, CDR1 is SQVTM and CDR2 is ANQGSEA. V lost 6 bases and J lost 6; bases outside the gene matches: 6. The CDR3 has 15 amino acids. The CDR3 spells CSVGTSGRVAGELFF. The CDR3 nucleotides read TGCAGCGTGGGGACTAGCGGGAGAGTCGCCGGGGAGCTGTTTTTT.

This clonotype appeared many times. This chain joins TRBV7-2 and TRBJ2-5; D is perhaps TRBD2 (7 bases). Germline values: CDR1 SGHTA, CDR2 FQGNSA. This CDR3 comprises 13 residues. Between the trimmed V and J ends, which lost 10 bases and 5 bases, there was a span of 17 bases. The CDR3 sequence: CATSGGIGETQYF. CDR3 nucleotide sequence: TGTGCCACCTCGGGGGGCATCGGGGAGACCCAGTACTTC.

The V gene is TRBV9, the J gene TRBJ1-5; D call uncertain. The CDR3 totals 11 residues. V shed 4 bases and J shed 8 bases, with 7 bases lying between them. CDR1 is SGDLS, CDR2 YYNGEE, per germline. CDR3 in DNA: TGTGCCAGCAGCCCTCGGGAGCCCCAGCATTTT. It is translated as CASSPREPQHF.

The V gene is TRBV20-1, the J gene TRBJ2-5; no clear D. Trimming shortened V by 4 bases and J by 2 bases, and 17 bases separated the two germline ends. Germline CDR1 and CDR2: DFQATT and SNEGSKA (reference sequence). CDR3 length equals 15 residues. The CDR3 sequence: CSATPPGRSQETQYF. The CDR3 DNA reads as TGCAGTGCTACGCCTCCTGGGCGGAGTCAAGAGACCCAGTACTTC.

This clonotype was found a few times. The chain uses TRBV20-1 and TRBJ1-5; 7 bases map to TRBD1. J was trimmed by 2 bases and V by 8 bases; bases with no gene match: 9. This CDR3 region has 14 residues. The germline V gene encodes CDR1 DFQATT and CDR2 SNEGSKA (reference sequence). CDR3 nucleotides: TGCAGTACTATGGGACAGCTACGCAATCAGCCCCAGCATTTT. Residues: CSTMGQLRNQPQHF.

This chain joins TRBV6-6 and TRBJ1-5; D perhaps matches TRBD1 (5 bases). This CDR3 region has 16 residues. In germline, CDR1 is MNHNY, CDR2 SVGAGI (reference sequence). Between the trimmed V and J ends, which lost 5 bases and 4 bases, there was a span of 18 bases. The CDR3 DNA follows: TGTGCCAGCAGTGAATTCGAAGGGGCTGGTAATCAGCCCCAGCATTTT. It translates to CASSEFEGAGNQPQHF.

The rearrangement uses TRBV14 and TRBJ1-3, with 9 bases matching TRBD1. Germline loops: CDR1 SGHDN, CDR2 FVKESK. The V gene end was trimmed by 0 bases and the J gene end by 8 bases; junction bases not matched to a gene: 8. The CDR3 length is 16 residues. This chain's CDR3 is CASSQDGHRGRYTIYF. DNA for the CDR3: TGTGCCAGCAGCCAAGATGGGCACAGGGGGCGTTACACCATATATTTT.

The chain is built from TRBV18 and TRBJ1-1, with TRBD1 as a possible D gene (5 bases). In germline, CDR1 is KGHSH, CDR2 LQKENI. The V and J ends lost 3 bases and 7 bases respectively, with 9 bases between them. The CDR3 spans 12 residues. The CDR3 protein is CASSPGAHEAFF. CDR3 DNA: TGTGCCAGCTCACCCGGGGCACATGAAGCTTTCTTT.

This clonotype was seen ten or more times. The CDR3, as DNA: TGTGCCAGCAGCTATACTCCCGAGCAGTACTTC. Amino acids: CASSYTPEQYF. The J gene is TRBJ2-7, the V gene TRBV11-2; D not resolved. Between the trimmed V and J ends, which lost 4 bases and 6 bases, there was a span of 7 bases. Per germline, CDR1 SGHAT and CDR2 FQNNGV. The CDR3 length is 11 residues.

The rearrangement uses TRBV15 and TRBJ1-5, with TRBD1 as a possible D gene (6 bases). V dropped 3 bases and J dropped 4 bases, with 13 bases sitting between them. The germline V gene encodes CDR1 LNHNV and CDR2 YYDKDF (reference sequence). This CDR3 has 15 amino acids. This CDR3 reads CATSSRQAGNQPQHF. The CDR3 region has the DNA TGTGCCACCAGCAGTCGACAGGCAGGTAATCAGCCCCAGCATTTT.

This clonotype was seen more than once but under ten times. V and J are TRBV30 and TRBJ2-7; possible D gene TRBD1, 7 bases. In germline, CDR1 is GTSNPN, CDR2 SVGIG (reference sequence). This CDR3 is 12 amino acids long. Trimming left V 8 bases short and J 2 bases short, with 13 bases between. The CDR3 loop reads CARQGGAYEQYF. The CDR3 DNA reads TGTGCCCGGCAGGGGGGAGCCTACGAGCAGTACTTC.

In this sample, this clonotype turned up many times. This CDR3 reads CASSFASLNTEAFF. CDR3 coding DNA: TGTGCCAGCAGCTTCGCCTCCTTAAACACTGAAGCTTTCTTT. J is TRBJ1-1 and V is TRBV11-2; D uncertain. Germline CDR1 SGHAT, CDR2 FQNNGV. The CDR3 is 14 amino acids. Trimming shortened V by 3 bases and J by 2 bases, and 10 bases separated the two germline ends.

The rearrangement links TRBV6-5 to TRBJ1-3, with TRBD1 as a possible D gene (6 bases). Between the trimmed V and J ends, which lost 1 base and 4 bases, there was a span of 11 bases. From germline, CDR1 is MNHEY and CDR2 SVGAGI. The CDR3 sequence is 15 residues long. The CDR3: CASSYLPGAGNTIYF. DNA for the CDR3: TGTGCCAGCAGTTACTTGCCAGGGGCAGGAAACACCATATATTTT.

V gene TRBV7-9 combines with J gene TRBJ2-2, with a tentative D call TRBD1 (5 bases). Germline V lookup: CDR1 SEHNR, CDR2 FQNEAQ (reference sequence). This CDR3 contains 16 residues. Between the trimmed V and J ends, which lost 4 bases and 6 bases, there was a span of 18 bases. The CDR3 is CASSSTNWGNAGELFF. CDR3 coding DNA: TGTGCCAGCAGCTCAACTAATTGGGGCAACGCCGGGGAGCTGTTTTTT.

The genes are TRBV7-9 and TRBJ2-7, with 9 bases fitting TRBD1. The CDR3 consists of 17 residues. Looked up from germline, CDR1 is SEHNR and CDR2 is FQNEAQ (reference sequence). J was trimmed by 1 base and V by 1 base; bases with no gene match: 8. This CDR3 reads CASSLGPLGQGSYEQYF. The CDR3, as DNA: TGTGCCAGCAGCTTAGGTCCATTGGGACAGGGTTCCTACGAGCAGTACTTC.